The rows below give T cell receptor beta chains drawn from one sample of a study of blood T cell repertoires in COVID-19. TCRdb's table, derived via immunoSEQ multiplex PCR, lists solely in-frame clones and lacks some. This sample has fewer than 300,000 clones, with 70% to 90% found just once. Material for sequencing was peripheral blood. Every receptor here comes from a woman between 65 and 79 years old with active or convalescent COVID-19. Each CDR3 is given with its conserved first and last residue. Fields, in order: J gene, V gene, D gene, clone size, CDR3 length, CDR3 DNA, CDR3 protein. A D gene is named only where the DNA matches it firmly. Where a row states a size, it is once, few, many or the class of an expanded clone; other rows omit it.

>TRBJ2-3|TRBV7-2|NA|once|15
TGTGCCAGCAGCTTAGGGTTTCTATACACAGATACGCAGTATTTT
CASSLGFLYTDTQYF
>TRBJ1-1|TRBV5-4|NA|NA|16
TGTGCCAGCAGCCGGGGTCCTCTTATTATGAACACTGAAGCTTTCTTT
CASSRGPLIMNTEAFF
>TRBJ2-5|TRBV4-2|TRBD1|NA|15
TGTGCCAGCAGCCCCTCTATCGGGACAGTAGAGACCCAGTACTTC
CASSPSIGTVETQYF
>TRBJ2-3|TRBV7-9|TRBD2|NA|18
TGTGCCAGCAGCTTGGGACTAGCGGGGAATCCTAGCACAGATACGCAGTATTTT
CASSLGLAGNPSTDTQYF
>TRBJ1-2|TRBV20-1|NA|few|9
TGCAGTGCCCTCTATGGCTACACCTTC
CSALYGYTF
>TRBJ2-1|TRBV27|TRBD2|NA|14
TGTGCCAGCACCTCTAGCGGGAGGGCAAATGAGCAGTTCTTC
CASTSSGRANEQFF
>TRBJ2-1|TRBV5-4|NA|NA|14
TGTGCCAGCGCTAGACAGGGAGGTGACAATGAGCAGTTCTTC
CASARQGGDNEQFF
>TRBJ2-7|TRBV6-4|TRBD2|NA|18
TGTGCCAGCAGTGACTCGTGGGGCGGGGGGGAGCCGGACTACGAGCAGTACTTC
CASSDSWGGGEPDYEQYF
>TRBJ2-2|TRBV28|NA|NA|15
TGTGCCAGCAGTTTAGGAGGGGGGGCGCCCGGGGAGCTGTTTTTT
CASSLGGGAPGELFF
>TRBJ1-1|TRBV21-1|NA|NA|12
TGTGCCATCTGCGTGTGTATCACTGAAGCTTTCTTT
CAICVCITEAFF
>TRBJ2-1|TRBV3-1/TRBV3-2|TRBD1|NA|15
TGTGCCAGCAGCCTGGACAGGGCGGGCTACAATGAGCAGTTCTTC
CASSLDRAGYNEQFF
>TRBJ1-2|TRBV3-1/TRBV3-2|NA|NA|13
TGTGCCAGCAGCCAGGGGGGTCTTGGTGGCTACACCTTC
CASSQGGLGGYTF
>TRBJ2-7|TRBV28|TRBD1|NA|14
TGTGCCAGCATACACGGACAGGGGTCAGGCGAGCAGTACTTC
CASIHGQGSGEQYF
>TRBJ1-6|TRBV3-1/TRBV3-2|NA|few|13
TGTGCCAGCAGCCAAGATTGGAGTCGCCCCCTCCACTTT
CASSQDWSRPLHF
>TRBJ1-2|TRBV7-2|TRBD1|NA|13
TGTGCCAGCAGCTTGGACAGGGGGAGTGGCTACACCTTC
CASSLDRGSGYTF
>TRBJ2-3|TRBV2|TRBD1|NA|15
TGTGCCAGCAGTGGGAGACAGGGTAGCACAGATACGCAGTATTTT
CASSGRQGSTDTQYF
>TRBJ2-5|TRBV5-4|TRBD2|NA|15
TGTGCCAGCAGCTTGGAACTAGCGGGAGGGGAGACCCAGTACTTC
CASSLELAGGETQYF
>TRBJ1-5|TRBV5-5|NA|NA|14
TGTGCCAGCAGCTTGGAGGCAGGGGATCAGCCCCAGCATTTT
CASSLEAGDQPQHF
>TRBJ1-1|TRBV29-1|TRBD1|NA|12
TGCAGCGTCGGTACAGGGGGCACTGAAGCTTTCTTT
CSVGTGGTEAFF
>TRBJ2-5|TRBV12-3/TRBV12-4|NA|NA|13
TGTGCCAGCAGCAGACAGGTCCAAGAGACCCAGTACTTC
CASSRQVQETQYF
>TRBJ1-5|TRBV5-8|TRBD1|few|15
TGTGCCAGCAGCACGGGACAGCTCGGCGATCAGCCCCAGCATTTT
CASSTGQLGDQPQHF
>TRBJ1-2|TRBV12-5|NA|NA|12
TGTGCTAGTGGACCGGGGAACTATGGCTACACCTTC
CASGPGNYGYTF
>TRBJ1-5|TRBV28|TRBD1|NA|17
TGTGCCAGCAGCGGAATAATCGGACAGGGGGCACGGCAGCCCCAGCATTTT
CASSGIIGQGARQPQHF
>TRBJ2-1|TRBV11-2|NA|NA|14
TGTGCCAGCAGCTTATTTTCAGTTAAAGATGAGCAGTTCTTC
CASSLFSVKDEQFF
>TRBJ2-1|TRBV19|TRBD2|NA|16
TGTGCCAGTAGTATAAGGTGGACTAGCGTTAACAATGAGCAGTTCTTC
CASSIRWTSVNNEQFF
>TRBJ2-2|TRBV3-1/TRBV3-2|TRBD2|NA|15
TGTGCCAGCAGCCTCCGGGGGGGCCATACCGGGGAGCTGTTTTTT
CASSLRGGHTGELFF
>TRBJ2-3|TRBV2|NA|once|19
TGTGCCAGCAGTGAAGAGAATAGCGGCTTAGAATGGGGCACAGATACGCAGTATTTT
CASSEENSGLEWGTDTQYF
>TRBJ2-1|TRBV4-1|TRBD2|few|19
TGCGCCAGCAGCCAAGCCACTAGCGGGAACCTTAAATATTACAATGAGCAGTTCTTC
CASSQATSGNLKYYNEQFF
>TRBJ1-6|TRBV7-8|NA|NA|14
TGTGCCACCGCCGCCAGGCCGTCGAATTCACCCCTCCACTTT
CATAARPSNSPLHF
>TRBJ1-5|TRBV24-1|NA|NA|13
TGTGCCACCAGTGGCGGATACGATCAGCCCCAGCATTTT
CATSGGYDQPQHF
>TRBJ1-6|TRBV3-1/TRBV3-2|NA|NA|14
TGTGCCAGCAGCCAAGACAGGGGAAATTCACCCCTCCACTTT
CASSQDRGNSPLHF
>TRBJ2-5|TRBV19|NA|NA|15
TGTGCCAGTAGTCCTCTACAGGGCAGCCAAGAGACCCAGTACTTC
CASSPLQGSQETQYF
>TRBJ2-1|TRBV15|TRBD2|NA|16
TGTGCCACCAGCAGGGCAGCGGGAGGGCCACTTAATGAGCAGTTCTTC
CATSRAAGGPLNEQFF
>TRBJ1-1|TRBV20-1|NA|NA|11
TGCAGTGCTAGAATAGGGTGGGAGATCTCGTTT
CSARIGWEISF
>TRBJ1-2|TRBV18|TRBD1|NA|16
TGTGCCAGCTCACCACAAGCCGGGGACAGAATCTATGGCTACACCTTC
CASSPQAGDRIYGYTF
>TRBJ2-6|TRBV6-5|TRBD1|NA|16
TGTGCCAGCAGTTTCGACAGGGGTTCTGGGGCCAACGTCCTGACTTTC
CASSFDRGSGANVLTF
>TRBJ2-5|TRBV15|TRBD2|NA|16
TGTGCCACCAGCAGATCCAGTAGCGGGAGAGGGGAGACCCAGTACTTC
CATSRSSSGRGETQYF
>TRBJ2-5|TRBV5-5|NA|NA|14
TGTGCCAGCAGCTATACAGGAGAGAGAGAGACCCAGTACTTC
CASSYTGERETQYF
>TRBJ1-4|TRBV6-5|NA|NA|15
TGTGCCAGCAGTCCCTCCGGAGCTAGGGGTGAAAAACTGTTTTTT
CASSPSGARGEKLFF
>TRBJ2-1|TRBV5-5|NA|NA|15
TGTGCCAGCAGCTTGGCTTCAGGGGCCTACAATGAGCAGTTCTTC
CASSLASGAYNEQFF
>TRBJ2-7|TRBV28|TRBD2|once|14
TGTGCCAGCAGATCCGGGACTAGCGGGCGGGAGCAGTACTTC
CASRSGTSGREQYF
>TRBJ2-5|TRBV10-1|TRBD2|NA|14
TGCGCCAGCAGTTTGAGCGGGGCAGACGGGGCCCAGTACTTC
CASSLSGADGAQYF
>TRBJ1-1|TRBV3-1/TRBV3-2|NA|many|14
TGTGCCAGCAGCCAAGTGTGGGACATAGGCGAGGCTTTCTTT
CASSQVWDIGEAFF
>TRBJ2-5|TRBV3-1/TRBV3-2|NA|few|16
TGTGCCAGCAGCGGCAGGGGGGCCGGGTTTTCGGAGACCCAGTACTTC
CASSGRGAGFSETQYF
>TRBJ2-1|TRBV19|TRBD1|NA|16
TGTGCCAGTAGCCCGTTCAGCGGTAGGGGGCTCAATGAGCAGTTCTTC
CASSPFSGRGLNEQFF
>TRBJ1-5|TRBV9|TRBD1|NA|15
TGTGCCAGCAGCGTAGGACAGGGTTTAGGTCAGCCCCAGCATTTT
CASSVGQGLGQPQHF
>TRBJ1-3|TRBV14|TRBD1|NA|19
TGTGCCAGCAGCCAAGATGGAGGGGGCGTCTTCCTCTCTGGAAACACCATATATTTT
CASSQDGGGVFLSGNTIYF